The present T cell receptor beta chain was sequenced within a study of CD8+ T cells in alopecia areata. Overall study: Dosing with tofacitinib proceeded for 6 to 18 months, followed by 6 months off drug.

The CDR3 length is 13 residues. Germline CDR1 is SQVTM and CDR2 is ANQGSEA. V shed 8 bases and J shed 1 base, with 14 bases lying between them. Treatment given: oral pan-JAK inhibitor, 5-10 mg twice daily. Isolated RNA was reverse transcribed into cDNA used as the sequencing template. The protocol was immunoSEQ multiplex PCR, while the TCRdb copy is restricted to in-frame clones and leaves out a portion. In the table there are roughly 190,000 clones, 60% of which are singletons. General study results and limits: Patients displayed less clarity in TCR sharing than mice, a finding possibly related to HLA. Scalp lesions, especially in alopecia totalis/universalis, had higher clonality than normal scalp.

This clone has a handful of counts. Antigen specificity is unknown. This clonotype originated in a human donor with alopecia areata. The chain uses TRBV29-1 and TRBJ1-1; D is possibly TRBD1 (5 bases). This specimen consisted of CD4+ T cells sorted from blood, obtained at week 4, from a patient treated with tofacitinib. CDR3 nucleotide sequence: TGCAGCTCCTTCCGACAGTCGAACACTGAAGCTTTCTTT. This encodes CSSFRQSNTEAFF.